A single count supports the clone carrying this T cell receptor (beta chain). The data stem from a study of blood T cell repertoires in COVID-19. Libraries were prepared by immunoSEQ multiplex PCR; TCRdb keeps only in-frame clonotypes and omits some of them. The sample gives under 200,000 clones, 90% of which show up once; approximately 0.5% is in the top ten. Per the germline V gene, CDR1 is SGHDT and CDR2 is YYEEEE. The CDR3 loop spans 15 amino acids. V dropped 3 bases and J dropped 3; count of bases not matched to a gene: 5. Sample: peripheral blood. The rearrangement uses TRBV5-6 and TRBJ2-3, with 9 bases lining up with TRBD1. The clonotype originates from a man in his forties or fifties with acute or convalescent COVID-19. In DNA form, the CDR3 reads TGTGCCAGCAGCTGGTGGGACAGGGAAACAGATACGCAGTATTTT. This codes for CASSWWDRETDTQYF.